The clone carrying this T cell receptor beta chain was seen more than once but under ten times. This record belongs to a study of Graves' ophthalmopathy and Graves' hyperthyroidism. Amplified TCR beta CDR3 regions were obtained using RNA transcripts as template. RT-PCR in the first round used HTBI primers; a second-round multiplex PCR followed. TCRdb reanalysed the multiplex PCR reads using MiXCR and keeps one entry per CDR3 protein. The sample has fewer than 650,000 distinct CDR3 sequences, around a fifth seen once. Patients in the hyperthyroidism group, adults aged 18 to 65, were newly diagnosed, under 2 months' duration. Diagnoses were established from clinical symptoms, serum thyroxine, TRAb, thyroid ultrasound and orbital computed tomography. PBMCs had their origin in fresh peripheral blood (roughly 9.3 ml). Sequences were obtained from peripheral blood. The source of this sequence is a woman in her late teens or twenties with stable Graves' hyperthyroidism. Some clones in this sample may be carry-over from other donors' samples.

The CDR3 nucleotides are TGTGCCAGTAGTACCCGGGGAGCGGGGGCCCCCACCGGGGAGCTGTTTTTT. This translates into CASSTRGAGAPTGELFF. The rearrangement links TRBV19 to TRBJ2-2; TRBD2 matches 8 bases. Losses at the gene ends were 4 bases for V and 4 bases for J; bases not matched to a gene: 11. Germline V gene sequence: CDR1 LNHDA, CDR2 SQIVND (reference sequence). CDR3 length: 17 amino acids.